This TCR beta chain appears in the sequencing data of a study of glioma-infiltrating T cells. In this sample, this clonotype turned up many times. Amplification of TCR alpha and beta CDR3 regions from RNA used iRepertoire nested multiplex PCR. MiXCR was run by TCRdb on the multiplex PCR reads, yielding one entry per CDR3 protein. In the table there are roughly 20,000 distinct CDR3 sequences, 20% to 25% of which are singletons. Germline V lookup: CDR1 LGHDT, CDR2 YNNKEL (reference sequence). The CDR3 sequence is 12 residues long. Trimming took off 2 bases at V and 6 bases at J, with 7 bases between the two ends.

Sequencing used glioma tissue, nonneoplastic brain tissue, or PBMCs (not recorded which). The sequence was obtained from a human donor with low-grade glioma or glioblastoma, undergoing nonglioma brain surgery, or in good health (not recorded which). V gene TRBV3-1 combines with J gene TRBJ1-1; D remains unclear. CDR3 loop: CASSQTIAEAFF. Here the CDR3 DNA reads TGTGCCAGCAGCCAAACGATAGCTGAAGCTTTCTTT. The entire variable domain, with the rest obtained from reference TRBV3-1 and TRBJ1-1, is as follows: DTAVSQTPKYLVTQMGNDKSIKCEQNLGHDTMYWYKQDSKKFLKIMFSYNNKELIINETVPNRFSPKSPDKAHLNLHINSLELGDSAVYFCASSQTIAEAFFGQGTRLTVV.